Listed below are T cell receptor beta chains from one sample, sequenced in a study of blood T cell repertoires in COVID-19. Libraries were prepared by immunoSEQ multiplex PCR; TCRdb keeps only in-frame clonotypes and omits some of them. The data show 200,000 to 250,000 clones, with roughly 85% seen just once and 9.5% to 14% held by the top ten. Material for sequencing was PBMCs or T cells enriched from blood (not recorded which). These receptors were taken from a man aged 30 to 39 who had recovered from COVID-19. Both conserved end residues are part of each CDR3. Each record gives: J gene, D gene, clone size, V gene, CDR3 protein, CDR3 DNA. A D gene is named only where the DNA matches it firmly. Where a row states a size, it is once, few, many or the class of an expanded clone; other rows omit it.

J gene: TRBJ2-7
D gene: NA
clone size: once
V gene: TRBV12-3/TRBV12-4
CDR3 protein: CASSLSGYEQYF
CDR3 DNA: TGTGCCAGCAGTTTGTCCGGCTACGAGCAGTACTTC

J gene: TRBJ2-7
D gene: TRBD2
clone size: NA
V gene: TRBV7-9
CDR3 protein: CASSLGGREFYEQYF
CDR3 DNA: TGTGCCAGCAGCTTAGGCGGGAGAGAATTCTACGAGCAGTACTTC

J gene: TRBJ2-1
D gene: NA
clone size: NA
V gene: TRBV11-2
CDR3 protein: CASSPSGLWNEQFF
CDR3 DNA: TGTGCCAGCAGCCCAAGCGGCCTCTGGAATGAGCAGTTCTTC

J gene: TRBJ1-2
D gene: NA
clone size: NA
V gene: TRBV19
CDR3 protein: CASSSARGYTF
CDR3 DNA: TGTGCCAGTAGTTCGGCTAGGGGCTACACCTTC

J gene: TRBJ1-2
D gene: NA
clone size: many
V gene: TRBV7-9
CDR3 protein: CASSLAQASDGYTF
CDR3 DNA: TGTGCCAGCAGCTTAGCACAGGCTTCTGATGGCTACACCTTC

J gene: TRBJ2-7
D gene: TRBD2
clone size: once
V gene: TRBV2
CDR3 protein: CASNPREARGDEQYF
CDR3 DNA: TGTGCCAGCAATCCTCGGGAGGCCAGAGGGGACGAGCAGTACTTC

J gene: TRBJ2-1
D gene: NA
clone size: NA
V gene: TRBV7-9
CDR3 protein: CASSEDGSSYNEQFF
CDR3 DNA: TGTGCCAGCAGCGAGGATGGCAGCTCCTACAATGAGCAGTTCTTC

J gene: TRBJ1-5
D gene: TRBD1
clone size: NA
V gene: TRBV27
CDR3 protein: CASSSKRTGTGYSNQPQHF
CDR3 DNA: TGTGCCAGCAGTTCCAAAAGAACCGGGACAGGTTACAGCAATCAGCCCCAGCATTTT

J gene: TRBJ2-1
D gene: NA
clone size: NA
V gene: TRBV7-8
CDR3 protein: CASSLARGGEEQFF
CDR3 DNA: TGTGCCAGCAGCTTAGCAAGAGGGGGAGAAGAGCAGTTCTTC

J gene: TRBJ2-5
D gene: TRBD2
clone size: NA
V gene: TRBV3-1/TRBV3-2
CDR3 protein: CASSPAGGRKTQYF
CDR3 DNA: TGTGCCAGCAGTCCAGCGGGGGGGCGTAAGACCCAGTACTTC

J gene: TRBJ1-2
D gene: NA
clone size: few
V gene: TRBV3-1/TRBV3-2
CDR3 protein: CASSHRTNYGYTF
CDR3 DNA: TGTGCCAGCAGCCATAGGACAAACTATGGCTACACCTTC

J gene: TRBJ2-7
D gene: TRBD1
clone size: NA
V gene: TRBV3-1/TRBV3-2
CDR3 protein: CASSQEQGSGQYF
CDR3 DNA: TGTGCCAGCAGCCAGGAACAGGGGTCGGGGCAGTACTTC

J gene: TRBJ2-7
D gene: NA
clone size: NA
V gene: TRBV28
CDR3 protein: CASSSPTGGGYEQYF
CDR3 DNA: TGTGCCAGCAGTTCCCCGACAGGAGGCGGCTACGAGCAGTACTTC

J gene: TRBJ2-7
D gene: TRBD2
clone size: once
V gene: TRBV5-1
CDR3 protein: CASSLDGGTYEQYF
CDR3 DNA: TGCGCCAGCAGCTTGGACGGGGGGACCTACGAGCAGTACTTC

J gene: TRBJ2-3
D gene: TRBD1
clone size: NA
V gene: TRBV5-1
CDR3 protein: CASSSGTGVADTQYF
CDR3 DNA: TGCGCCAGCAGCTCCGGGACAGGGGTCGCAGATACGCAGTATTTT

J gene: TRBJ2-2
D gene: TRBD2
clone size: NA
V gene: TRBV27
CDR3 protein: CASSFIGLAGATNTGELFF
CDR3 DNA: TGTGCCAGCAGTTTTATAGGGCTAGCGGGAGCTACGAACACCGGGGAGCTGTTTTTT

J gene: TRBJ1-6
D gene: NA
clone size: few
V gene: TRBV10-1
CDR3 protein: CASSEGAGNSPLHF
CDR3 DNA: TGCGCCAGCAGTGAGGGGGCCGGTAATTCACCCCTCCACTTT

J gene: TRBJ2-7
D gene: NA
clone size: NA
V gene: TRBV19
CDR3 protein: CASSIRGQHYEQYF
CDR3 DNA: TGTGCCAGTAGTATCCGGGGACAACACTACGAGCAGTACTTC

J gene: TRBJ1-1
D gene: NA
clone size: NA
V gene: TRBV6-5
CDR3 protein: CASQGIWNTEAFF
CDR3 DNA: TGTGCCAGCCAGGGGATATGGAACACTGAAGCTTTCTTT

J gene: TRBJ1-2
D gene: TRBD1
clone size: NA
V gene: TRBV4-3
CDR3 protein: CASSQEGAGGWRGYGYTF
CDR3 DNA: TGCGCCAGCAGCCAAGAGGGGGCAGGGGGGTGGAGAGGCTATGGCTACACCTTC

J gene: TRBJ2-7
D gene: TRBD1
clone size: NA
V gene: TRBV19
CDR3 protein: CASSMWFRDRGYEQYF
CDR3 DNA: TGTGCCAGTAGTATGTGGTTCCGGGACAGGGGATACGAGCAGTACTTC

J gene: TRBJ2-7
D gene: TRBD2
clone size: NA
V gene: TRBV6-5
CDR3 protein: CASRASGGSSYEQYF
CDR3 DNA: TGTGCCAGCAGAGCTAGCGGGGGGAGCTCCTACGAGCAGTACTTC